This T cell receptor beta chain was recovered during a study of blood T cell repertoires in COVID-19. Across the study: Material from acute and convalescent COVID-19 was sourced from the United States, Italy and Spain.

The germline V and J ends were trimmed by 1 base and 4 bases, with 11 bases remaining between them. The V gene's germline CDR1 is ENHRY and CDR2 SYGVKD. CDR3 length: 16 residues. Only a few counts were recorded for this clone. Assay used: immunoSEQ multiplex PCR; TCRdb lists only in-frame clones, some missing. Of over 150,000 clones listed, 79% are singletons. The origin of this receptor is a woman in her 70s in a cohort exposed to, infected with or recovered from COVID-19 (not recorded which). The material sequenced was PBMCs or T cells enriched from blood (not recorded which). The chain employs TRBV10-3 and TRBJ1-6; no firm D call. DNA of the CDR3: TGTGCCATCAGTGAGTGGCCCCGCGGATATAATTCACCCCTCCACTTT. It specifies CAISEWPRGYNSPLHF.